One and the same sample provided the 4 T cell receptor beta chains below, sequenced in a study of T cell changes during pregnancy in multiple sclerosis. The repertoire was sequenced with immunoSEQ multiplex PCR; TCRdb's copy has only in-frame clones and lacks some. The table shows 30,000 to 45,000 clones, with roughly 89% occurring only once. Specimen: CD4+ T cells from peripheral blood mononuclear cells, collected in the second trimester of pregnancy. The receptors shown here come from a female donor in good health, enrolled as a control in a pregnancy study.

The chain links TRBV27 to TRBJ2-3, with no clear D. V dropped 4 bases and J dropped 8 bases, with 16 bases sitting between them. The V gene's germline CDR1 is MNHEY and CDR2 SMNVEV (reference sequence). The CDR3 is made up of 14 amino acids. The CDR3 nucleotides read TGTGCCAGCAGTTCGCACCTCGACATCGCTACGCAGTATTTT. Amino acid sequence: CASSSHLDIATQYF.

The rearrangement joins TRBV5-1 to TRBJ1-1; 9 nucleotides agree with TRBD1. J gave up 8 bases and V 0 bases, and 8 bases lay outside the gene matches. CDR1 is SGHRS and CDR2 is YFSETQ in the germline V gene. The CDR3 consists of 15 residues. This chain's CDR3 is CASSLESGTGSEAFF. DNA of the CDR3: TGCGCCAGCAGCTTGGAGTCCGGGACAGGGTCGGAAGCTTTCTTT.

V usage is TRBV4-2 and J usage is TRBJ1-4; 12 bases agree with TRBD1. V dropped 5 bases and J dropped 8; count of bases not matched to a gene: 18. The CDR3 sequence is 19 residues long. The V gene's germline CDR1 is LGHNA and CDR2 YNFKEQ. CDR3 in amino acids: CASSSRAQGQGARKEKLFF. The DNA for the CDR3 is TGTGCCAGCAGCTCGAGGGCCCAGGGACAGGGGGCGCGAAAGGAAAAACTGTTTTTT.

The V call is TRBV6-5, the J call TRBJ2-1, with D tentatively TRBD2 (6 bases). The CDR3 covers 13 residues. The ends were cut back, 6 bases at V and 5 bases at J, with 11 bases in the middle. CDR1 is MNHEY and CDR2 is SVGAGI in the germline V gene. The CDR3 DNA reads as TGTGCCAGCAGCCAGACTAGAAACAATGAGCAGTTCTTC. It translates to CASSQTRNNEQFF.